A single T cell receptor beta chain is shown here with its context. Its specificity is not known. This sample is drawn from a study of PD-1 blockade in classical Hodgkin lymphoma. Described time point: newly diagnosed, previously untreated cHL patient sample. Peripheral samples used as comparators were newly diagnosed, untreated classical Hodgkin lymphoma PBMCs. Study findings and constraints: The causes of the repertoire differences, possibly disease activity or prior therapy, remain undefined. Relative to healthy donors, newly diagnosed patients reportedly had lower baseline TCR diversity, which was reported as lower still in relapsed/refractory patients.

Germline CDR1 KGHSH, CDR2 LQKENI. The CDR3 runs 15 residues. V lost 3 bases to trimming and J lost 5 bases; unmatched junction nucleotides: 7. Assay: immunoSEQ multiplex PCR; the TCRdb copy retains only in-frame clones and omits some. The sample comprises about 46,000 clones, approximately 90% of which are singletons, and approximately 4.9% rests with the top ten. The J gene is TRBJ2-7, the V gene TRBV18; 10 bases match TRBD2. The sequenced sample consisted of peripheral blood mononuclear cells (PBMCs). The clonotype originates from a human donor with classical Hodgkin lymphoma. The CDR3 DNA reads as TGTGCCAGCTCACCGGCTAGCGGGAGTAAGAACGAGCAGTACTTC. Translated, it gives CASSPASGSKNEQYF.